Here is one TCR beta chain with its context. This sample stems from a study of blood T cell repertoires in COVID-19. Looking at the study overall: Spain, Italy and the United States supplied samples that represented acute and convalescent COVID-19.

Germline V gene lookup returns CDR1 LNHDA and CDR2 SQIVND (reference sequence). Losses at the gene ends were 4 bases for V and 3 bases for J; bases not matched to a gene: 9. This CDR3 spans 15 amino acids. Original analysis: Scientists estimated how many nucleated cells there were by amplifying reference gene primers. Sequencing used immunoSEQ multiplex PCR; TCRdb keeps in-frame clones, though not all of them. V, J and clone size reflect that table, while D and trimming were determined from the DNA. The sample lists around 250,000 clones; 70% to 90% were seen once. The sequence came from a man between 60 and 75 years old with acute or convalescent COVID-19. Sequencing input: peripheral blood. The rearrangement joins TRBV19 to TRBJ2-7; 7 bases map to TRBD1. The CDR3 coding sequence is TGTGCCAGTAGTAGACCGGGACAGAGCGACTACGAGCAGTACTTC. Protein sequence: CASSRPGQSDYEQYF.